Listed below are T cell receptor beta chains from one sample, sequenced in a study of cytomegalovirus exposure and HLA in healthy donors. Sequenced by immunoSEQ multiplex PCR; TCRdb stores in-frame clones only, minus some. The table records 150,000 or so clones, 86% of them present only once. Input material: PBMCs. The receptors originated from a man between 18 and 29 years old in good health and CMV-seropositive. CDR3s leave out the opening cysteine and the closing phenylalanine or tryptophan. Each record gives: V gene, CDR3 protein.

v_call: TRBV27
cdr3_aa: ASSRDRTMNTEAF

v_call: TRBV9
cdr3_aa: ASSVATGSTDTQY

v_call: TRBV11-2
cdr3_aa: ASSFATGPGGEQY

v_call: TRBV2
cdr3_aa: ASSRQTYEQY

v_call: TRBV29-1
cdr3_aa: SVDSGDTQY

v_call: TRBV18
cdr3_aa: ASSPKAQADFAGELF

v_call: TRBV7-7
cdr3_aa: ASSLRQGNTGELF

v_call: TRBV5-6
cdr3_aa: ASSPVGGYEQF

v_call: TRBV5-1
cdr3_aa: ASSGGPSTDTQY

v_call: TRBV7-9
cdr3_aa: ASSATSGRINEQF

v_call: TRBV4-3
cdr3_aa: ASSVQGNEQF

v_call: TRBV2
cdr3_aa: ASSAEFSGGGNQPQH

v_call: TRBV29-1
cdr3_aa: SASLATGGSTGELF

v_call: TRBV13
cdr3_aa: ASSFGQGDYGYT

v_call: TRBV2
cdr3_aa: ASSWPGGNQPQH

v_call: TRBV7-2
cdr3_aa: ASSPQGVDQPQH

v_call: TRBV6-6
cdr3_aa: ASSSPGQGLNTIY

v_call: TRBV25-1
cdr3_aa: ASSLQGRNTEAF

v_call: TRBV6-6
cdr3_aa: ATPKTGPNTGELF

v_call: TRBV4-1
cdr3_aa: ATSLEARLNTEAF

v_call: TRBV10-3
cdr3_aa: AISEPAAGAF

v_call: TRBV7-9
cdr3_aa: ASSLREAQY

v_call: TRBV10-3
cdr3_aa: AISDPTGVAEQF

v_call: TRBV5-1
cdr3_aa: ASSLRGIEAGYT

v_call: TRBV27
cdr3_aa: ASTPDRKENTQY

v_call: TRBV14
cdr3_aa: ASSQDSGSGNTIY

v_call: TRBV10-3
cdr3_aa: ATDAAGNQPQH

v_call: TRBV7-3
cdr3_aa: ASSLSRGETQY

v_call: TRBV7-9
cdr3_aa: ASSSMGQGGVGELF

v_call: TRBV29-1
cdr3_aa: SVVLAGGYEQF

v_call: TRBV13
cdr3_aa: ASSLGAGRGVGTEAF

v_call: TRBV13
cdr3_aa: ASSLVRDPYGYT

v_call: TRBV28
cdr3_aa: ASGHRISNQPQH

v_call: TRBV2
cdr3_aa: ASSLARQVYNEQF

v_call: TRBV11-2
cdr3_aa: ASSLIAGAPSNEQF

v_call: TRBV7-2
cdr3_aa: ASSSPWGGSTEAF

v_call: TRBV28
cdr3_aa: ASSLSLGQVGTEAF

v_call: TRBV10-3
cdr3_aa: AISEGRERPYNEQF

v_call: TRBV9
cdr3_aa: ASSVGEGGSNYGYT

v_call: TRBV6-1
cdr3_aa: ASSEAAGLADEQF

v_call: TRBV28
cdr3_aa: ATRSGLVYNEQF

v_call: TRBV7-9
cdr3_aa: ASSYYGETGYT

v_call: TRBV5-1
cdr3_aa: ASSWRTALNEKLF

v_call: TRBV19
cdr3_aa: ASSRAGTGTYEQY

v_call: TRBV5-1
cdr3_aa: ASSLQREGIEQY

v_call: TRBV2
cdr3_aa: ASSVQGTGELF

v_call: TRBV25-1
cdr3_aa: ASSDVAGGLGQY

v_call: TRBV4-2
cdr3_aa: ASSQENHPKGNTIY

v_call: TRBV6-5
cdr3_aa: ASRPGGANTEAF

v_call: TRBV5-6
cdr3_aa: ASCAGGSEAF

v_call: TRBV30
cdr3_aa: AWSVGTGGEKLF

v_call: TRBV4-2
cdr3_aa: ASTRTGSYEQY

v_call: TRBV6-1
cdr3_aa: ASSADRQETQY